This is a list of T cell receptor beta chains from one sample in a study of blood T cell repertoires in COVID-19. Sequenced by immunoSEQ multiplex PCR; TCRdb stores in-frame clones only, minus some. The table lists roughly 100,000 clones, approximately 90% of them singletons. What was sequenced was peripheral blood. Receptors were obtained from a man aged 50 or older with acute or convalescent COVID-19. CDR3s include the opening cysteine and the closing phenylalanine or tryptophan. Some rows have no size entry. The others give once, few or many, or a class for an expanded clone.

v_call clone_size cdr3_aa
TRBV5-1 . CASSLGLVAYEQYF
TRBV3-1/TRBV3-2 . CASSSRQTGIYGYTF
TRBV19 . CASSVPQGAGTGELFF
TRBV20-1 . CSASRGEGRNQPQHF
TRBV5-1 . CASSDTTVNTEAFF
TRBV30 . CAWRRGLVQETQYF
TRBV4-2 few CASSQDPRTGDGYTF
TRBV27 few CASSLSTPRRAGGVEQFF
TRBV19 . CASSWQGVNTEAFF
TRBV29-1 once CSVEDRGQRGYTF
TRBV4-1 . CASSQVSGETGELFF
TRBV19 once CASSPEGSRGAKNIQYF
TRBV6-2/TRBV6-3 . CASSYSPPGAGAGYTF
TRBV4-1 . CASSQETVDQPQHF
TRBV19 . CASSIFGQGSGQPQHF
TRBV18 . CASSPLLGGSGNTIYF
TRBV5-1 . CASSLALRQGNSPLHF
TRBV30 . CAWNRGRYNEQFF
TRBV11-2 . CASRWSGEGSPLHF
TRBV6-6 . CAASTSGGVDTQYF
TRBV6-5 once CASSERGGGYTF
TRBV19 few CASRIRSVAGLAYNEQFF
TRBV27 . CASSSLTGESYEQYF
TRBV7-2 . CASSSQGPKRAFF
TRBV3-1/TRBV3-2 once CASSHAGTPPYEQYF
TRBV19 . CASSMSDRGLTEAFF
TRBV5-1 . CASSKGQGNTEAFF
TRBV3-1/TRBV3-2 once CASSQSSMNSGNSPLHF
TRBV24-1 . CATSDLTGGTGELFF
TRBV5-1 . CASSRDREGEKLFF
TRBV28 . CASTGGVPGWTEAFF
TRBV19 once CASSIGTGAHGYTF
TRBV13 . CASSTRSREASNTEAFF
TRBV6-5 . CASSSRGGKMANTF
TRBV5-4 . CASSSDRNQPQHF
TRBV19 . CASSNRGEKLFF
TRBV2 . CASSEGGQVEKLFF